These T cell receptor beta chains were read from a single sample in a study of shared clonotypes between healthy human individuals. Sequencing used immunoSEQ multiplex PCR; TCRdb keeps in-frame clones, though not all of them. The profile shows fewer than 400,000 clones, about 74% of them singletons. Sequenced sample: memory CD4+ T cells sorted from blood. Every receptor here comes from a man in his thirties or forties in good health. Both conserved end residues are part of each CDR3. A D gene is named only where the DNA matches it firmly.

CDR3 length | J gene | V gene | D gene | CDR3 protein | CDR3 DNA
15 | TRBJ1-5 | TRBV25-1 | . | CASSAATGSNQPQHF | TGTGCCAGCAGTGCCGCGACAGGTTCTAATCAGCCCCAGCATTTT
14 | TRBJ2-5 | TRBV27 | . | CASRPHRAQETQYF | TGTGCCAGCAGGCCCCACAGGGCCCAAGAGACCCAGTACTTC
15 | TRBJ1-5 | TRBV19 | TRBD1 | CASSKTGAMDQPQHF | TGTGCCAGTAGTAAAACAGGGGCGATGGATCAGCCCCAGCATTTT
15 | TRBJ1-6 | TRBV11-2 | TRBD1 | CATTRDSSYNSPLHF | TGTGCCACCACTAGGGACAGCTCCTATAATTCACCCCTCCACTTT
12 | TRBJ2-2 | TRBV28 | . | CASSLPYGELFF | TGTGCCAGCAGTTTACCCTACGGGGAGCTGTTTTTT
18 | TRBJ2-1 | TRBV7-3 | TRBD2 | CASSLRLAGSSSYNEQFF | TGTGCCAGCAGCTTAAGGCTAGCGGGGAGCAGCTCCTACAATGAGCAGTTCTTC
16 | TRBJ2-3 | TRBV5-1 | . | CASSYSGEYSRDTQYF | TGCGCCAGCAGTTATTCAGGGGAGTATTCTCGGGATACGCAGTATTTT
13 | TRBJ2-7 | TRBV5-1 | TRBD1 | CASSTGQDVEQYF | TGCGCCAGCAGCACGGGACAGGATGTCGAGCAGTACTTC
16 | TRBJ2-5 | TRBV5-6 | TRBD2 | CASSFGTSGIQETQYF | TGTGCCAGCAGCTTTGGGACTAGCGGGATTCAAGAGACCCAGTACTTC
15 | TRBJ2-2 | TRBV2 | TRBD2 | CASSELAGGIGELFF | TGTGCCAGCAGTGAACTAGCGGGAGGCATCGGGGAGCTGTTTTTT
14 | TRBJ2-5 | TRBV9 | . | CASSENWAIKTQYF | TGTGCCAGCAGCGAGAATTGGGCTATAAAGACCCAGTACTTC
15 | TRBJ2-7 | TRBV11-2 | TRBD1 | CASSFLGQGSYEQYF | TGTGCCAGCAGCTTCCTGGGACAGGGGAGCTACGAGCAGTACTTC
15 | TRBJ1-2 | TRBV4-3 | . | CASSQDPGTIYGYTF | TGCGCCAGCAGCCAAGACCCCGGGACAATCTATGGCTACACCTTC
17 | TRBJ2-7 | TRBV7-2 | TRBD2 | CASSPRLAGFLTYEQYF | TGTGCCAGCAGCCCGAGACTAGCGGGGTTCCTCACCTACGAGCAGTACTTC
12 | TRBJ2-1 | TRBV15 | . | CATSRDYNEQFF | TGTGCCACCAGCAGAGACTACAATGAGCAGTTCTTC
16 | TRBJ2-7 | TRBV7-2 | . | CASSWPQRTDPYEQYF | TGTGCCAGCAGCTGGCCCCAGCGAACTGATCCCTACGAGCAGTACTTC
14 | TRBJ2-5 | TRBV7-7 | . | CASSLNGLRETQYF | TGTGCTAGCAGCTTAAACGGCCTACGGGAGACCCAGTACTTC
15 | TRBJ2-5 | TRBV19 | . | CASSMAGAGQETQYF | TGTGCCAGTAGTATGGCTGGGGCAGGGCAAGAGACCCAGTACTTC